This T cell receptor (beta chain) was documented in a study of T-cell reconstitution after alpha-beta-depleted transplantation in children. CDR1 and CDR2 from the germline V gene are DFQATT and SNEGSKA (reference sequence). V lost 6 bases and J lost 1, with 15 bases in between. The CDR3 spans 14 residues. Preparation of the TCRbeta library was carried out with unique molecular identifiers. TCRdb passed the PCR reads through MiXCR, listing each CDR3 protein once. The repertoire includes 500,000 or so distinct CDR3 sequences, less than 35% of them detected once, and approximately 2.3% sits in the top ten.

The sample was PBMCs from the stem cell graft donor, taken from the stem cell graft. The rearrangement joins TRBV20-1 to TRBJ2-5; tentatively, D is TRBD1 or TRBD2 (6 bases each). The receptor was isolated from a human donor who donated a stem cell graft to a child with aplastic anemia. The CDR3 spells CSAAGRTVQETQYF. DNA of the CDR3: TGCAGTGCCGCGGGGCGGACAGTCCAAGAGACCCAGTACTTC.